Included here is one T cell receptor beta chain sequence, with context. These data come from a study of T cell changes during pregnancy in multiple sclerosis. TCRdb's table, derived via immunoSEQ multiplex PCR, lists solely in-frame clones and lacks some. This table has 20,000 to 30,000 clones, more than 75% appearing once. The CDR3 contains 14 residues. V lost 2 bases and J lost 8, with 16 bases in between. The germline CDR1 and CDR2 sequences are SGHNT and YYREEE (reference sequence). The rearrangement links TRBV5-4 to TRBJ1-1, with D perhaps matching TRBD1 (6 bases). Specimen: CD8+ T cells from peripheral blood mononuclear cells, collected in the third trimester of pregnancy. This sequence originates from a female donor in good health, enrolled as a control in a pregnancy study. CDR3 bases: TGTGCCAGCAGCTTTGGTTGGGGGGGCGGCGAAGCTTTCTTT. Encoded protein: CASSFGWGGGEAFF.